Listed below are T cell receptor beta chains from one sample, sequenced in a study of blood T cell repertoires in COVID-19. The table came from immunoSEQ multiplex PCR; TCRdb's copy has only in-frame clones and leaves some out. The sample includes approximately 190,000 clones, 82% of them seen just once. Sequenced: peripheral blood. The source is a woman aged 60 to 75 with COVID-19, enrolled during active disease. Both conserved end residues are part of each CDR3. The D gene is left open where the match is weak.

j_call: TRBJ1-2
v_call: TRBV11-2
d_call: -
cdr3_aa: CASSPSPRGTNYGYTF

j_call: TRBJ1-6
v_call: TRBV15
d_call: -
cdr3_aa: CATSRGTLNSPLHF

j_call: TRBJ1-1
v_call: TRBV18
d_call: TRBD1
cdr3_aa: CASSATGGSDTEAFF

j_call: TRBJ1-4
v_call: TRBV28
d_call: -
cdr3_aa: CASSSRSATNEKLFF

j_call: TRBJ2-3
v_call: TRBV4-1
d_call: TRBD2
cdr3_aa: CASSQEPSGYTDTQYF

j_call: TRBJ2-3
v_call: TRBV5-1
d_call: TRBD2
cdr3_aa: CASSTVASGGTDTQYF

j_call: TRBJ2-3
v_call: TRBV5-1
d_call: TRBD1
cdr3_aa: CASSLGRTGSTDTQYF

j_call: TRBJ1-3
v_call: TRBV5-4
d_call: -
cdr3_aa: CASSTGGRTSGNTIYF

j_call: TRBJ1-1
v_call: TRBV5-4
d_call: -
cdr3_aa: CASSPHGGSLNTEAFF

j_call: TRBJ1-6
v_call: TRBV5-1
d_call: -
cdr3_aa: CASSLTWDIYNSPLHF

j_call: TRBJ1-1
v_call: TRBV6-5
d_call: TRBD1
cdr3_aa: CASSDRGLNTEAFF

j_call: TRBJ1-3
v_call: TRBV5-1
d_call: -
cdr3_aa: CASSPSGRGSGNTIYF

j_call: TRBJ1-2
v_call: TRBV5-1
d_call: -
cdr3_aa: CASRLAQGYGYTF

j_call: TRBJ2-5
v_call: TRBV5-1
d_call: -
cdr3_aa: CASKVGGGRETQYF

j_call: TRBJ2-3
v_call: TRBV10-3
d_call: TRBD2
cdr3_aa: CAIRLAGGTTDTQYF

j_call: TRBJ1-1
v_call: TRBV24-1
d_call: -
cdr3_aa: CATSDGRNTEAFF

j_call: TRBJ2-7
v_call: TRBV7-2
d_call: TRBD2
cdr3_aa: CASSSLTSGAVYEQYF

j_call: TRBJ2-1
v_call: TRBV2
d_call: TRBD2
cdr3_aa: CASSGSAGDATDNEQFF

j_call: TRBJ2-5
v_call: TRBV6-5
d_call: -
cdr3_aa: CASERETQYF

j_call: TRBJ2-1
v_call: TRBV7-9
d_call: -
cdr3_aa: CASSPTGRKYNEQFF

j_call: TRBJ1-4
v_call: TRBV7-2
d_call: -
cdr3_aa: CASSLRQHNEKLFF

j_call: TRBJ2-1
v_call: TRBV6-5
d_call: TRBD2
cdr3_aa: CASSSGGLALDEQFF